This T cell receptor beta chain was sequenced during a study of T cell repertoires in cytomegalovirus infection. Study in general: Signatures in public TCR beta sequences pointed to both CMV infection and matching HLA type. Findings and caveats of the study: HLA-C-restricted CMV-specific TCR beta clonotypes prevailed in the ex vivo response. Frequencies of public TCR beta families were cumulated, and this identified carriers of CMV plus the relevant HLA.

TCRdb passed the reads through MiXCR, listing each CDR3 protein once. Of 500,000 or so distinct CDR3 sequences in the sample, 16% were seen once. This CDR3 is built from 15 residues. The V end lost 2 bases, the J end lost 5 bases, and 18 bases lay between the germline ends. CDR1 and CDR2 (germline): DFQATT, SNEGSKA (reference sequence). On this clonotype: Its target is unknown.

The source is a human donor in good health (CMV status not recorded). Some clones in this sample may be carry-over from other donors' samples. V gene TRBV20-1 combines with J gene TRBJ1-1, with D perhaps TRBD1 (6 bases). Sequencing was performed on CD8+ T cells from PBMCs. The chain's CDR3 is CSARSGALQGTEAFF. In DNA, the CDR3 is TGCAGTGCTAGATCCGGTGCATTACAGGGAACTGAAGCTTTCTTT.